Listed below are T cell receptor beta chains from one sample, sequenced in a study of T cells in Graves' hyperthyroidism and ophthalmopathy. TCRdb reprocessed the multiplex PCR reads with MiXCR, giving one entry per CDR3 protein. Of 250,000 to 300,000 distinct CDR3 sequences listed, roughly an eighth were seen once; the top ten hold 7.9%. Sequencing used blood. The receptors were sampled from a woman between 35 and 50 years old with Graves' hyperthyroidism. Both conserved end residues are part of each CDR3. Each record gives: V gene, J gene, D gene, clone size, CDR3 DNA, CDR3 protein. A D gene is named only where the DNA matches it firmly. Size is stated for part of the rows, as once, few or many counts, or as a class when the clone is expanded.

TRBV27	TRBJ2-3	TRBD2	many	TGTGCCAGCAGCCTCCTCGGACTAGCGGGAGCATCAGATACGCAGTATTTT	CASSLLGLAGASDTQYF
TRBV12-3/TRBV12-4	TRBJ2-5	-	many	TGTGCCAGCAGTTCCAGAGCGGGTACCATAGCCGTGCAAGAGACCCAGTACTTC	CASSSRAGTIAVQETQYF
TRBV6-1	TRBJ2-7	-	few	TGTGCCAGCAGTGAAACGGTGGGGTCAAGAAACGAGCAGTACTTC	CASSETVGSRNEQYF
TRBV7-8	TRBJ1-6	-	few	TGTGCCAGCAGCTTAGCGCCTCGACAGTCATATAATTCACCCCTCCACTTT	CASSLAPRQSYNSPLHF
TRBV12-3/TRBV12-4	TRBJ1-6	-	-	TGTGCCAGCAGTTTAAGAGGGGCTAATTCACCCCTCCACTTT	CASSLRGANSPLHF
TRBV7-9	TRBJ2-1	TRBD1	many	TGTGCCAGCAGCTTAACGCCAGGGGGCTGGAATGAGCAGTTCTTC	CASSLTPGGWNEQFF
TRBV5-1	TRBJ1-1	-	many	TGCGCCAGCAGCTGGCTTGGGGGCCCAAACACTGAAGCTTTCTTT	CASSWLGGPNTEAFF
TRBV24-1	TRBJ2-5	TRBD2	many	TGTGCCACCAGTGTTAGCGGGAGGTCGTCAGAGACCCAGTACTTC	CATSVSGRSSETQYF
TRBV2	TRBJ1-5	-	many	TGTGCCAGCAGTCCCGGACCCGAGAGACGGCCCCAGCATTTT	CASSPGPERRPQHF
TRBV12-3/TRBV12-4	TRBJ2-7	-	many	TGTGCCAGCACAGCCAGCTACGAGCAGTACTTC	CASTASYEQYF
TRBV28	TRBJ2-7	TRBD2	many	TGTGCCAGCAGTTTAGTGCCTAGCGGGCAGACCTACGAGCAGTACTTC	CASSLVPSGQTYEQYF
TRBV7-9	TRBJ1-1	TRBD1	many	TGTGCCAGCAGCACGACGAGAAATGGGGCGACAGGGGGCACTGAAGCTTTCTTT	CASSTTRNGATGGTEAFF
TRBV7-2	TRBJ2-7	TRBD1	-	TGTGCCAGCAGCTTAGCCGGGACAGCGGACCTCTACGAGCAGTACTTC	CASSLAGTADLYEQYF
TRBV9	TRBJ1-5	-	-	TGTGCCAGCTTAGACAGGCACAATCAGCCCCAGCATTTT	CASLDRHNQPQHF
TRBV11-3	TRBJ2-1	TRBD2	many	TGTGCCAGCACCTCTCTTGGGACTAGCGGTTACAATGAGCAGTTCTTC	CASTSLGTSGYNEQFF
TRBV6-1	TRBJ1-5	-	many	TGTGCCAGCAGTGCCGCGAAGTCGACTCCGCCCCAGCATTTT	CASSAAKSTPPQHF
TRBV10-2	TRBJ2-7	TRBD2	many	TGCGCCAGCGCCGCTAGCGGGAGGACGGGGGAGCAGTACTTC	CASAASGRTGEQYF
TRBV11-2	TRBJ1-4	-	many	TGTGCCAGCAGCCGGAGTGAGGGCGGGAGTGAAAAACTGTTTTTT	CASSRSEGGSEKLFF
TRBV30	TRBJ1-2	-	many	TGTGCCTGGAGTTATATAGACTATGGCTACACCTTC	CAWSYIDYGYTF
TRBV2	TRBJ1-5	TRBD1	many	TGTGCCAGTGACAGGGGCAATCAGCCCCAGCATTTT	CASDRGNQPQHF
TRBV3-1	TRBJ2-7	-	many	TGTGCCAGCAGCCAAAACAACTACGAGCAGTACTTC	CASSQNNYEQYF
TRBV27	TRBJ1-4	-	-	TGTGCCAGCAGTTTAGCCCTCGGGCCGGGCCTCGAAAAACTGTTTTTT	CASSLALGPGLEKLFF
TRBV2	TRBJ2-6	-	many	TGTGCCAGCAGAATTGTGAGAATGGCCCTCTCTGGGGCCAACGTCCTGACTTTC	CASRIVRMALSGANVLTF
TRBV7-9	TRBJ2-1	TRBD2	many	TGTGCCAGCAGCAAACTAGCGGGGGTGTACAATGAGCAGTTCTTC	CASSKLAGVYNEQFF
TRBV28	TRBJ2-7	-	-	TGTGCCAGCAGTTTTAGGGGCGAAAGGTCCTACGAGCAGTACTTC	CASSFRGERSYEQYF
TRBV12-3/TRBV12-4	TRBJ1-4	TRBD1	many	TGTGCCAGCAGTTTAGACAGGGGAGACGAAAAACTGTTTTTT	CASSLDRGDEKLFF
TRBV12-3/TRBV12-4	TRBJ2-7	TRBD1	many	TGTGCCAGCAGTTTAAACAGGGGCTACGAGCAGTACTTC	CASSLNRGYEQYF
TRBV7-9	TRBJ2-3	TRBD2	-	TGTGCCAGCAGTCGCTCGGCGGGAGTGTCTGATACGCAGTATTTT	CASSRSAGVSDTQYF
TRBV9	TRBJ1-2	-	-	TGTGCCAGCAGCGTAGAAGAGGGGTATGGCTACACCTTC	CASSVEEGYGYTF
TRBV28	TRBJ1-2	-	many	TGTGCCAGCAGTCCTCAACCGCCCGGACTCTATGGCTACACCTTC	CASSPQPPGLYGYTF
TRBV3-1	TRBJ1-5	-	many	TGTGCCAGCAGCCAAATACCAGGGCAGGATCAGCCCCAGCATTTT	CASSQIPGQDQPQHF
TRBV24-1	TRBJ2-5	-	many	TGTGCCACCAGTGATTGGCCCGTAGCCCGTACAGAGACCCAGTACTTC	CATSDWPVARTETQYF
TRBV20-1	TRBJ1-2	-	many	TGCAGTGCTAGTATAGGGACGTCCTATGGCTACACCTTC	CSASIGTSYGYTF
TRBV29-1	TRBJ2-2	-	-	TGCAGCGCTGAAAACACCGGGGAGCTGTTTTTT	CSAENTGELFF
TRBV5-6	TRBJ1-2	-	many	TGTGCCAGCAGCTTGGCCGAGGCTGTCTATGGCTACACCTTC	CASSLAEAVYGYTF
TRBV20-1	TRBJ2-3	TRBD2	many	TGCAGTGCTAGACGACTAGCGGGATCCACAGATACGCAGTATTTT	CSARRLAGSTDTQYF
TRBV6-1	TRBJ2-5	TRBD1	-	TGTGCCAGCCGGGCGGGACAGGGTCGGACCCAGTACTTC	CASRAGQGRTQYF
TRBV18	TRBJ1-5	-	few	TGTGCCAGCTCAGCGTCTTCCGGGCGACCTAGCAATCAGCCCCAGCATTTT	CASSASSGRPSNQPQHF
TRBV5-8	TRBJ2-3	-	-	TGTGCCAGCAGCTTGGTATTCAGGGAAACTAGCACAGATACGCAGTATTTT	CASSLVFRETSTDTQYF
TRBV5-4	TRBJ2-1	TRBD2	many	TGTGCCAGCAGCTCAAGGACTAGCGGGCCTTACAATGAGCAGTTCTTC	CASSSRTSGPYNEQFF
TRBV10-3	TRBJ2-1	TRBD1	-	TGTGCCAACGGACAGGGCGGGCAATATGAGCAGTTCTTC	CANGQGGQYEQFF
TRBV5-5	TRBJ2-5	-	few	TGTGCCAGCAGTCCGAGAGTTCTCGGTCAAGAAGGAGAGACCCAGTACTTC	CASSPRVLGQEGETQYF
TRBV6-1	TRBJ2-5	TRBD2	few	TGTGCCAGCAGTACTCTTAGAGGGGAGGGCGGAGAGACCCAGTACTTC	CASSTLRGEGGETQYF
TRBV6-5	TRBJ2-7	-	many	TGTGCCAGCAGTTACGGGTTAAGCTCCTACGAGCAGTACTTC	CASSYGLSSYEQYF
TRBV12-5	TRBJ2-3	-	few	TGTGCTAGTGGTTTGGGTAGTTCCCAAGATACGCAGTATTTT	CASGLGSSQDTQYF